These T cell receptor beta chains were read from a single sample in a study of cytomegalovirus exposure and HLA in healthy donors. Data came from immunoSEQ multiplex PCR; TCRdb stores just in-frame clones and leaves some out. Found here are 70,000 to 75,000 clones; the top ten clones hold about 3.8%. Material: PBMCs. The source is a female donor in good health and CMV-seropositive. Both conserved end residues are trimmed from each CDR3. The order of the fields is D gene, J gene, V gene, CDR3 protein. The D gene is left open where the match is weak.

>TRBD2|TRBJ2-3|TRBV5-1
ASTPQTSGGFTDTQY
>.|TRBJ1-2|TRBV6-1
ASSEGQGMVYGYT
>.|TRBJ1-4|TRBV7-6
ASSLRSGATNEKLF
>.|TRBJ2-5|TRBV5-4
ASSREGTSGTQY
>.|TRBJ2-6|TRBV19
ASTSGSSGANVLT
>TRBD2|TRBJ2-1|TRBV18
ASSPDLGLANDNEQF
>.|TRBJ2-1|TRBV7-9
ASSLAHGEQF
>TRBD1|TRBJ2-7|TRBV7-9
ASSIRQGNFVPYEQY
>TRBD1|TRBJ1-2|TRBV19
ASSPGQGIDYGYT
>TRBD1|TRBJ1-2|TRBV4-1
ASSTQTGNTYGYT
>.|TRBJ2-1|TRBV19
ASSMRRGNEQF
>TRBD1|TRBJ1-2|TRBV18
ASSLTGDSGYT
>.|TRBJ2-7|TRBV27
ASGEEGSYEQY
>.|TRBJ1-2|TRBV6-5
ASSYSRSYGYT
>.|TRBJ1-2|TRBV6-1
ASSERQALNYGYT
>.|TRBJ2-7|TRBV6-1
ASRDREGRYEQY
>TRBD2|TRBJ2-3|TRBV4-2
ASSQELAGFSTDTQY
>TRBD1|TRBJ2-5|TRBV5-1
ASSFSGQGGRETQY
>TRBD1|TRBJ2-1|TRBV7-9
ASSYSHRGSEQF
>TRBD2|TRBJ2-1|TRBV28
ASSPLGLAGSQQF
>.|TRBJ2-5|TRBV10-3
AISPGLTQETQY
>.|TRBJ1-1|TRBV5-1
ASSLQGSMNTEAF
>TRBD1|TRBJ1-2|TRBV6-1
ASSVQGPYGYT
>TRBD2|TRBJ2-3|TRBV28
ASSSRTSGSRNTQY
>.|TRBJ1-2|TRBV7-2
ASSLGMVALGSGYT
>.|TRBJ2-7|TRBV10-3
ATATEYEQY
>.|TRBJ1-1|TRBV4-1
ASSQTPQVNTEAF
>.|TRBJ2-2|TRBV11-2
ASSLNPSGGELF
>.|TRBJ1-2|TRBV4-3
ASSQDTGIYGYT
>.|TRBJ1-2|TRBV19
ASTQRSGGVGAYGYT
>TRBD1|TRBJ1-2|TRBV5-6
ASSIGTVNNYGYT
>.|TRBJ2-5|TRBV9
ASSPRGGRETQY
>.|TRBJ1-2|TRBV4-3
ASSQDHGVNYGYT
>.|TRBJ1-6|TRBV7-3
ASSLRGDSYNSPLH
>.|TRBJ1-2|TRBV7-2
ASSLWGRGDYGYT
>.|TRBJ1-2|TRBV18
ASSPQGVPIGYT